These 11 T cell receptor beta chains share one sample of origin, sequenced in a study of T cells in Graves' hyperthyroidism and ophthalmopathy. It was RNA transcripts that yielded the amplified TCR beta CDR3 regions. A first-round RT-PCR of the TCR CDR3 used the HTBI primer set. TCRdb re-called the multiplex PCR reads with MiXCR, one entry per CDR3 protein. This sample carries some 720,000 distinct CDR3 sequences, around 15% of them seen once, and the ten largest clones take approximately 8%. Sequences were obtained from blood. These receptors were taken from a man aged 18 to 29 with Graves' hyperthyroidism.

This clonotype was found a few times. The chain carries TRBV16 and TRBJ2-1; the match to TRBD2 covers 8 bases. V lost 0 bases, J lost 2 bases, and 3 bases stayed unmatched. CDR1 is KGHSY and CDR2 is FQNENV in the germline V gene. This CDR3 is built from 16 residues. The CDR3 sequence is CASSQSRLAPYNEQFF. The CDR3 DNA is TGTGCCAGCAGCCAATCTAGACTAGCGCCCTACAATGAGCAGTTCTTC.

This clonotype was detected only a few times. The J gene is TRBJ2-2, the V gene TRBV27; TRBD2 agrees at 10 bases. There are 15 residues in the CDR3. Germline V gives CDR1 MNHEY, CDR2 SMNVEV (reference sequence). The V and J ends lost 4 bases and 8 bases, in that order; junction bases with no gene match: 7. The CDR3 sequence: CASSYLGLAKGELFF. The CDR3 DNA reads TGTGCCAGCAGTTATTTGGGACTAGCGAAGGGGGAGCTGTTTTTT.

This clonotype has a single count. A read error may be the cause here, since a much bigger clone is one base away. The chain recombines TRBV10-3 with TRBJ2-1, with TRBD2 matching over 7 bases. The J call may not be correct, given that the DNA end is closer to TRBJ2-7. Germline V CDR1 and CDR2: ENHRY, SYGVKD. The CDR3 loop spans 13 amino acids. CDR3 sequence reads: CAISESGGNEQYF. CDR3 DNA sequence: TGTGCCATCAGTGAGTCCGGGGGGAATGAGCAGTACTTC.

This clonotype was detected ten times or more. This CDR3 is CASSIAGVDYNEQFF. The CDR3 nucleotides are TGCGCCAGCAGTATAGCGGGAGTGGATTACAATGAGCAGTTCTTC. The V gene is TRBV10-1, the J gene TRBJ2-1; 9 nucleotides agree with TRBD2. The CDR3 is made up of 15 amino acids. CDR1 and CDR2 from the germline V gene are WNHNN and SYGVQD (reference sequence). V lost 5 bases and J lost 4; bases outside the gene matches: 6.

As for this clonotype: This could be a read error, since a much larger clone is one nucleotide away. The chain has TRBV20-1 and TRBJ1-1; D is uncertain. Trimming removed 2 bases at V and 3 bases at J, with 1 base between. The CDR3 is 10 amino acids. Germline lookup yields CDR1 DFQATT and CDR2 SNEGSKA (reference sequence). The CDR3 nucleotides read TGCAGTGCTAGATACACTGAAGCTTTCTTT. Protein sequence: CSARYTEAFF.

The J gene is TRBJ1-1, the V gene TRBV5-1; 7 bases agree with TRBD1. The CDR3 is 16 amino acids. The germline gives CDR1 SGHRS, CDR2 YFSETQ. The V segment lost 2 bases and the J segment 0 bases; nucleotides outside the gene matches: 7. The DNA of the CDR3 is TGCGCCAGCAGCTTACCTCCAGACAGGGTGAACACTGAAGCTTTCTTT. Encoded protein: CASSLPPDRVNTEAFF.

This clonotype showed up many times. The rearrangement joins TRBV7-9 to TRBJ2-4, with 8 nucleotides matching TRBD2. The junction had 9 bases not matched to a gene; V was cut back by 4 bases and J by 7 bases. The CDR3 loop spans 15 amino acids. Germline V gene lookup returns CDR1 SEHNR and CDR2 FQNEAQ (reference sequence). The CDR3 nucleotides are TGTGCCAGCAGCTCCCGGGGGGGCGGGACGAACATTCAGTACTTC. Encoded protein: CASSSRGGGTNIQYF.

V is TRBV29-1 and J is TRBJ2-7, with D maybe TRBD1 (5 bases). CDR3 length: 12 residues. Looked up from germline, CDR1 is SQVTM and CDR2 is ANQGSEA. Trimming stripped 4 bases from V and 8 bases from J, with 15 bases between. The CDR3 loop reads CSVGSGLVQQYF. CDR3 nucleotides: TGCAGCGTTGGGTCAGGGCTCGTCCAGCAGTACTTC.

CDR3 loop: CASSHSEGYNEQFF. The CDR3 DNA reads as TGTGCCAGCAGCCATAGCGAGGGCTACAATGAGCAGTTCTTC. The chain joins TRBV7-9 to TRBJ2-1; D possibly corresponds to TRBD2 (5 bases). V was cut by 5 bases and J by 3 bases, with 11 bases left in between. Germline V gene sequence: CDR1 SEHNR, CDR2 FQNEAQ (reference sequence). There are 14 residues in the CDR3.

The sample holds a few counts of this clonotype. The chain is built from TRBV27 and TRBJ2-3; 9 bases fit TRBD2. The germline V gene encodes CDR1 MNHEY and CDR2 SMNVEV (reference sequence). The trim removed 3 bases at V and 4 bases at J, leaving 5 bases unmatched. The length of the CDR3 is 15 residues. Here the CDR3 reads CASSFSGRGADTQYF. The CDR3 region has the DNA TGTGCCAGCAGTTTTAGCGGGAGAGGTGCAGATACGCAGTATTTT.

This clonotype was seen a handful of times. The chain links TRBV9 to TRBJ2-3; D uncertain. In germline, CDR1 is SGDLS, CDR2 YYNGEE. The V and J ends lost 4 bases and 6 bases respectively, with 18 bases between them. The CDR3 totals 15 residues. CDR3 DNA sequence: TGTGCCAGCAGCACCTCCGACTGGTCCACTGATACGCAGTATTTT. Translated, it gives CASSTSDWSTDTQYF.